This entry lists 26 T cell receptor beta chains sequenced from one sample in a study of response to subunit inactivated influenza vaccine. Using its own MiXCR run on the RT-PCR reads, TCRdb lists one record per CDR3 protein. Among over 800,000 distinct CDR3 sequences listed, 21% were seen once. Material: PBMCs from blood, obtained roughly 5 days after vaccination. The receptors derive from a man aged 50 or older who received an inactivated influenza vaccine.

This clonotype has only a few counts. The chain uses TRBV7-2 and TRBJ2-5; D perhaps matches TRBD2 (6 bases). Trimming took off 5 bases at V and 4 bases at J, with 11 bases between the two ends. The CDR3 covers 13 residues. Germline CDR1 reads SGHTA; CDR2 reads FQGNSA. In nucleotides, the CDR3 is TGTGCCAGCAGCGTGACTAGGAGAGAGACCCAGTACTTC. Its translation is CASSVTRRETQYF.

This rearrangement joins TRBV21-1 to TRBJ1-5; TRBD1, the table's D call, lacks a check against the DNA. TRBV21-1 is a pseudogene. CDR3 length: 14 residues. The CDR3 loop reads CASGGTGGNQPQHF. In DNA form, the CDR3 reads TGTGCCAGCGGGGGGACAGGGGGCAATCAGCCCCAGCATTTT.

This clonotype was counted only a few times. The J gene is TRBJ1-1, the V gene TRBV5-1, with a tentative D call TRBD1 (5 bases). Germline assignment: CDR1 SGHRS and CDR2 YFSETQ. Trimming left V 3 bases short and J 4 bases short, with 10 bases between. The CDR3 sequence is 13 residues long. The DNA for the CDR3 is TGCGCCAGCAGCTGGCTGCAGGGCACTGAAGCTTTCTTT. This codes for CASSWLQGTEAFF. The full variable domain, with the rest looked up from reference TRBV5-1 and TRBJ1-1, is KAGVTQTPRYLIKTRGQQVTLSCSPISGHRSVSWYQQTPGQGLQFLFEYFSETQRNKGNFPGRFSGRQFSNSRSEMNVSTLELGDSALYLCASSWLQGTEAFFGQGTRLTVV.

This clonotype was counted a few times. The chain combines TRBV5-1 with TRBJ2-7; D is possibly TRBD1 (6 bases). The V end was cut by 5 bases, the J end by 6 bases, with 15 bases between. CDR3 length: 13 amino acids. CDR1 and CDR2 (germline): SGHRS, YFSETQ. The CDR3 DNA reads TGCGCCAGCAGACCGCCAACAGGGATCGAGCAGTACTTC. Protein sequence: CASRPPTGIEQYF.

This clonotype appeared a few times. The chain is built from TRBV7-2 and TRBJ2-3, with D possibly matching TRBD1 (5 bases). Trimming took off 8 bases at V and 0 bases at J, with 15 bases between the two ends. This CDR3 has 15 residues. From germline, CDR1 is SGHTA and CDR2 FQGNSA. This CDR3 is CASGRQGPSTDTQYF. The DNA of the CDR3 is TGTGCCAGCGGACGTCAGGGCCCCAGCACAGATACGCAGTATTTT.

This clonotype showed up many times. The J gene is TRBJ2-2, the V gene TRBV12-3 or TRBV12-4; a possible D gene is TRBD1 (5 bases). The V end lost 5 bases, the J end lost 3 bases, and 13 bases lay between the germline ends. This CDR3 has 15 residues. The CDR3 spells CASSNTLRDTGELFF. The CDR3 DNA is TGTGCCAGCAGTAACACTCTCAGGGACACCGGGGAGCTGTTTTTT.

This clonotype came up a few times. This sequence joins TRBV7-2 and TRBJ2-3; the D is unclear. The CDR3 is 16 residues long. Germline assignment: CDR1 SGHTA and CDR2 FQGNSA. The V gene lost 2 bases and the J gene lost 4 bases, with 16 bases spanning the gap. CDR3 DNA sequence: TGTGCCAGCAGCTTACGTTGGGCTGTTAGGGCAGATACGCAGTATTTT. The encoded protein is CASSLRWAVRADTQYF.

The chain has TRBV7-2 and TRBJ2-1; D tentatively fits TRBD1 or TRBD2 (5 bases each). Germline V gene data show CDR1 as SGHTA and CDR2 as FQGNSA. This CDR3 is built from 14 residues. V was trimmed by 5 bases and J by 7 bases, leaving 15 bases between them. The CDR3 reads CASSQGRAINEQFF. CDR3 DNA: TGTGCCAGCAGCCAGGGACGGGCGATAAATGAGCAGTTCTTC.

Notes on this clonotype: A much bigger clone sits one base away, suggesting this may be a read error. This rearrangement joins TRBV12-3 or TRBV12-4 to TRBJ2-5; unclear D gene. There are 12 residues in the CDR3. V lost 6 bases and J lost 5, with 10 bases in between. CDR3 amino acids: CASRFGLETQYF. CDR3 bases: TGTGCCAGCAGGTTCGGATTGGAGACCCAGTACTTC.

V and J are TRBV7-9 and TRBJ2-7; 11 nucleotides agree with TRBD2. Germline V gene sequence: CDR1 SEHNR, CDR2 FQNEAQ (reference sequence). This CDR3 is 16 amino acids long. V dropped 5 bases and J dropped 4; count of bases not matched to a gene: 10. This chain's CDR3 is CASSPWWASGGYEQYF. CDR3 bases: TGTGCCAGCAGCCCCTGGTGGGCTAGCGGGGGGTACGAGCAGTACTTC.

The table lists this clonotype with a few counts. This sequence joins TRBV12-3 or TRBV12-4 and TRBJ2-2; 7 bases align to TRBD1. V lost 2 bases and J lost 3; bases outside the gene matches: 6. The CDR3 sequence is 16 residues long. CDR3 sequence (DNA): TGTGCCAGCAGTTTAAAGGGGGACAGCTACACCGGGGAGCTGTTTTTT. Translation gives CASSLKGDSYTGELFF.

The chain employs TRBV20-1 and TRBJ2-4, with unresolved D. Trimming cost V 3 bases and J 0 bases, with 6 bases left between them. CDR1 is DFQATT and CDR2 is SNEGSKA in the germline V gene (reference sequence). The CDR3 is 13 amino acids. The CDR3 loop reads CSASALAKNIQYF. The CDR3, as DNA: TGCAGTGCTAGCGCCCTAGCCAAAAACATTCAGTACTTC.

The rearrangement joins TRBV9 to TRBJ2-7; D is unclear. CDR3 size: 15 residues. The germline V gene has CDR1 SGDLS and CDR2 YYNGEE. With 0 bases removed from V and 4 bases from J, the gap between germline ends came to 14 bases. The DNA for the CDR3 is TGTGCCAGCAGCGTAGATAACAGTATGATGTACGAGCAGTACTTC. This sequence encodes CASSVDNSMMYEQYF.

In its sample, this clonotype was seen a few times. This sequence joins TRBV5-6 and TRBJ2-7, with D perhaps given as TRBD1 or TRBD2 (5 bases each). Germline CDR1 SGHDT, CDR2 YYEEEE. V was pared by 0 bases and J by 3 bases, with 10 bases between. This CDR3 contains 14 residues. CDR3 amino acids: CASSLGGWGYEQYF. The CDR3 DNA follows: TGTGCCAGCAGCTTGGGGGGGTGGGGCTACGAGCAGTACTTC.

The chain has TRBV6-1 and TRBJ1-1, with 10 nucleotides matching TRBD1. Germline V CDR1 and CDR2: MNHNS, SASEGT. V shed 6 bases and J 1 base; nucleotides not matched to a gene: 2. The length of the CDR3 is 14 residues. CDR3 amino acids: CASRDRGSNTEAFF. CDR3 nucleotides: TGTGCCAGCAGGGACAGGGGGTCGAACACTGAAGCTTTCTTT.

This clonotype was seen a few times. This chain uses TRBV5-1 with TRBJ2-5, with 8 bases that match TRBD1. Germline V gives CDR1 SGHRS, CDR2 YFSETQ. This CDR3 has 14 residues. Trimming took 4 bases from V and 6 from J; bases not matched to a gene: 8. CDR3 in DNA: TGCGCCAGCAGCCACCGGGACAGGACTCAGACCCAGTACTTC. Translating it yields CASSHRDRTQTQYF.

This chain connects TRBV7-8 to TRBJ2-3; 8 nucleotides align to TRBD2. Germline loops: CDR1 SGHVS, CDR2 FQNEAQ. The V segment lost 1 base and the J segment 4 bases; nucleotides outside the gene matches: 10. The CDR3 runs to 17 residues. CDR3 residues: CASSLVFGGGMSDTQYF. As DNA, the CDR3 is TGTGCCAGCAGCTTAGTCTTCGGGGGGGGCATGTCAGATACGCAGTATTTT.

This rearrangement joins TRBV7-2 to TRBJ2-7; D is perhaps TRBD1 (5 bases). V dropped 0 bases and J dropped 4 bases, with 19 bases sitting between them. This CDR3 has 17 residues. Germline lookup yields CDR1 SGHTA and CDR2 FQGNSA. The CDR3 DNA is TGTGCCAGCAGCTTAGCCTCTTCGGACACTATCCCTTACGAGCAGTACTTC. Translation gives CASSLASSDTIPYEQYF.

This clonotype occurred many times. This chain joins TRBV6-5 and TRBJ2-7; D unclear. The CDR3 is 11 residues long. Trimming left V 4 bases short and J 6 bases short, with 7 bases between. Germline CDR1 is MNHEY and CDR2 is SVGAGI. The CDR3 here is CASSSPPEQYF. The CDR3 DNA reads TGTGCCAGCAGTTCCCCGCCCGAGCAGTACTTC.

The chain recombines TRBV4-3 with TRBJ2-3, with 13 bases aligning to TRBD2. The CDR3 consists of 15 residues. Losses at the gene ends were 4 bases for V and 12 bases for J; bases not matched to a gene: 10. The germline V gene encodes CDR1 LGHNA and CDR2 YSLEER. CDR3 in amino acids: CASSRTSGSTGTQYF. The CDR3 nucleotides are TGCGCCAGCAGCCGGACTAGCGGGAGCACAGGTACCCAGTATTTT.

This clonotype was recorded a few times. DNA of the CDR3: TGCAGTGCTGCCAGACAGGGGGAGACCCAGTACTTC. Amino acid sequence: CSAARQGETQYF. This chain links TRBV20-1 with TRBJ2-5, with 8 bases aligning to TRBD1. This CDR3 spans 12 amino acids. Germline V gene data show CDR1 as DFQATT and CDR2 as SNEGSKA (reference sequence). Trimming took 5 bases from V and 5 from J; bases not matched to a gene: 4.

Only a few counts were recorded for this clonotype. The chain employs TRBV6-2 or TRBV6-3 and TRBJ2-5, with D possibly matching TRBD1 (5 bases). The germline V gene has CDR1 MNHEY and CDR2 SVGEGT. The V end lost 2 bases, the J end lost 7 bases, and 11 bases lay between the germline ends. This CDR3 has 13 residues. The CDR3 coding sequence is TGTGCCAGCAGTTACGCAGGGATGGTGACCCAGTACTTC. Protein: CASSYAGMVTQYF.

The V gene is TRBV24-1, the J gene TRBJ1-1; D is unclear. The CDR3 runs to 14 residues. Germline V CDR1 and CDR2: KGHDR, SFDVKD. V was cut by 9 bases and J by 0 bases, with 13 bases left in between. CDR3 sequence reads: CATQPPGMNTEAFF. The CDR3 region has the DNA TGTGCCACCCAGCCCCCCGGGATGAACACTGAAGCTTTCTTT.

This clonotype was detected a few times. The CDR3 DNA reads as TGCGCCAGCAGCTTGCGGGAGGGGTACTACGAGCAGTACTTC. This codes for CASSLREGYYEQYF. The rearrangement uses TRBV5-1 and TRBJ2-7; 8 bases are a match to TRBD2. CDR3 length equals 14 residues. Germline values: CDR1 SGHRS, CDR2 YFSETQ. The trim removed 1 base at V and 3 bases at J, leaving 3 bases unmatched.

The chain joins TRBV6-1 to TRBJ2-2; D not certain. Trimming removed 7 bases at V and 4 bases at J, with 16 bases between. Germline CDR1 and CDR2: MNHNS and SASEGT. The CDR3 spans 15 residues. CDR3 sequence (DNA): TGTGCCAGCACCGAGGAAAGGGTTGGCACCGGGGAGCTGTTTTTT. This codes for CASTEERVGTGELFF.

This clonotype is medium-sized. The CDR3 sequence: CASSSATGSAEAFF. The CDR3, as DNA: TGCGCCAGCAGCTCTGCGACCGGTAGCGCTGAAGCTTTCTTT. The chain joins TRBV5-1 to TRBJ1-1, with D uncertain. The CDR3 contains 14 residues. Germline loops: CDR1 SGHRS, CDR2 YFSETQ. Trimming took off 3 bases at V and 6 bases at J, with 15 bases between the two ends. Looking up the rest from reference TRBV5-1 and TRBJ1-1 gives the full variable domain: KAGVTQTPRYLIKTRGQQVTLSCSPISGHRSVSWYQQTPGQGLQFLFEYFSETQRNKGNFPGRFSGRQFSNSRSEMNVSTLELGDSALYLCASSSATGSAEAFFGQGTRLTVV.